There are a few counts of the clone carrying this T cell receptor beta chain. Antigen: not known. This is likely a read error, given that the CDR3 carries no conserved phenylalanine or tryptophan at its end. The limits of the CDR3 on the DNA are not certain, so only TCRdb's listed CDR3 is given. TCR beta CDR3 sequences were amplified from RNA transcripts. Carried out on the TCR CDR3, a first-round RT-PCR used the HTBI primer set. TCRdb ran MiXCR on the multiplex PCR reads and lists one entry per CDR3 protein. The sample contains 30,000 to 40,000 distinct CDR3 sequences, 40% to 60% of which appear only once. This entry is derived from a study of T cells in Graves' hyperthyroidism and ophthalmopathy. General study results and limits: Among clonotypes expanded in thyroid above 0.001, most were also found in blood.

The CDR3 is 9 residues long, counting both termini. Germline V gene sequence: CDR1 MDHEN, CDR2 SYDVKM. At least 3 on the Clinical Activity Score was recorded for ophthalmopathy patients, who also had NOSPECS grade at least 4 and duration under 3 months. Diagnoses were made from clinical symptoms, serum measures (thyroxine and TRAb), thyroid ultrasound and orbital computed tomography. The chain employs TRBV28 and TRBJ2-7; the table calls TRBD2, which could not be checked here. The receptor was isolated from a man in his forties or fifties with Graves' ophthalmopathy. The sample comprised blood. The CDR3 region is CASSSGGLA.